One and the same sample provided the 29 T cell receptor beta chains below, sequenced in a study of blood T cell repertoires in COVID-19. Clones were read by immunoSEQ multiplex PCR, and TCRdb kept only the in-frame ones, dropping some. The sample lists about 43,000 clones, about 87% occurring once. The sequenced sample consisted of peripheral blood. The source of these receptors is a human donor in a cohort sampled during active COVID-19.

This chain uses TRBV11-2 with TRBJ2-1, with D perhaps matching TRBD1 (5 bases). Trimming stripped 0 bases from V and 3 bases from J, with 9 bases between. The germline gives CDR1 SGHAT, CDR2 FQNNGV. CDR3 length: 15 residues. CDR3 in amino acids: CASSLDLDNYNEQFF. The CDR3 nucleotides are TGTGCCAGCAGCTTAGATTTGGACAACTACAATGAGCAGTTCTTC. The variable domain in full, completed from reference TRBV11-2 and TRBJ2-1, reads EAGVAQSPRYKIIEKRQSVAFWCNPISGHATLYWYQQILGQGPKLLIQFQNNGVVDDSQLPKDRFSAERLKGVDSTLKIQPAKLEDSAVYLCASSLDLDNYNEQFFGPGTRLTVL.

This clone is a singleton in its sample. The rearrangement links TRBV6-6 to TRBJ1-6; D is undetermined. The CDR3 loop spans 11 amino acids. With 5 bases removed from V and 14 bases from J, the gap between germline ends came to 10 bases. Germline assignment: CDR1 MNHNY and CDR2 SVGAGI (reference sequence). In DNA form, the CDR3 reads TGTGCCAGCAGTCCAGGAAGATCCCTCCACTTT. It specifies CASSPGRSLHF.

This rearrangement joins TRBV7-8 to TRBJ2-1; maybe TRBD1 (7 bases). This CDR3 comprises 14 residues. Germline CDR1 is SGHVS and CDR2 is FQNEAQ. Trimming removed 3 bases at V and 8 bases at J, with 14 bases between. CDR3 DNA sequence: TGTGCCAGCAGCTTGACAGGGAGGTTGGATGAGCAGTTCTTC. This codes for CASSLTGRLDEQFF.

This clone has a handful of counts. This chain uses TRBV19 with TRBJ1-3, with D perhaps TRBD1 (6 bases). This CDR3 region has 13 residues. V was pared by 6 bases and J by 3 bases, with 9 bases between. The germline V gene has CDR1 LNHDA and CDR2 SQIVND (reference sequence). CDR3 amino acids: CASRQGIGNTIYF. The DNA of the CDR3 is TGTGCCAGTAGACAGGGAATTGGAAACACCATATATTTT.

The chain couples TRBV28 to TRBJ2-1; D gene ambiguous. Germline CDR1 is MDHEN and CDR2 is SYDVKM. The V gene lost 3 bases and the J gene lost 0 bases, with 15 bases spanning the gap. The CDR3 loop spans 17 amino acids. DNA of the CDR3: TGTGCCAGCAGTTTCTTACCACAAGAAAGCTCCTACAATGAGCAGTTCTTC. Protein sequence: CASSFLPQESSYNEQFF.

This rearrangement joins TRBV5-6 to TRBJ1-4; the D gene is possibly TRBD1 (6 bases). CDR3 length equals 14 residues. V was trimmed by 4 bases and J by 1 base, leaving 8 bases between them. Per the germline V gene, CDR1 is SGHDT and CDR2 is YYEEEE. The CDR3 here is CASSTDRTNEKLFF. CDR3 DNA sequence: TGTGCCAGCAGCACGGACAGAACTAATGAAAAACTGTTTTTT.

The chain joins TRBV28 to TRBJ2-7; 10 bases fit TRBD1. Germline trimming cut 6 bases from V and 1 base from J; bases unmatched to any gene: 6. The CDR3 is made up of 15 amino acids. Germline V CDR1 and CDR2: MDHEN, SYDVKM. Written as DNA, the CDR3 is TGTGCCAGCAGCCCCGCGGGACAGGGGTCCTACGAGCAGTACTTC. This gives the protein CASSPAGQGSYEQYF.

The chain recombines TRBV6-6 with TRBJ1-2, with D possibly TRBD1 on 5 matching bases. The CDR3 length is 11 residues. Trimming removed 4 bases at V and 10 bases at J, with 10 bases between. Germline V gives CDR1 MNHNY, CDR2 SVGAGI (reference sequence). This chain's CDR3 is CASSSGLSYTF. Written as DNA, the CDR3 is TGTGCCAGCAGTTCGGGACTCTCCTACACCTTC.

The genes are TRBV7-8 and TRBJ2-1; 7 nucleotides match TRBD2. CDR1 and CDR2 (germline): SGHVS, FQNEAQ. The CDR3 is made up of 18 amino acids. Trimming removed 5 bases from V and 5 bases from J; junction bases left unmatched: 18. CDR3 in amino acids: CASSLAIVGGDNHNEQFF. CDR3 coding DNA: TGTGCCAGCAGCCTCGCGATAGTGGGAGGGGATAATCACAATGAGCAGTTCTTC.

V usage is TRBV10-3 and J usage is TRBJ2-5; D might be TRBD1 (8 bases). Germline V gene sequence: CDR1 ENHRY, CDR2 SYGVKD. The CDR3 length is 18 residues. Trimming cost V 1 base and J 0 bases, with 18 bases left between them. Here the CDR3 DNA reads TGTGCCATCAGTGAGTACGGGGGGACAGGCTCCTACCAAGAGACCCAGTACTTC. Protein sequence: CAISEYGGTGSYQETQYF.

The rearrangement joins TRBV29-1 to TRBJ1-2, with a tentative D call TRBD1 (5 bases). The V end lost 2 bases, the J end lost 2 bases, and 12 bases lay between the germline ends. Germline-derived CDR1 and CDR2 are SQVTM and ANQGSEA. The CDR3 is made up of 14 amino acids. CDR3 bases: TGCAGCGTTGAACCCCAGGGTTTCAACTATGGCTACACCTTC. Its translation is CSVEPQGFNYGYTF.

The chain recombines TRBV28 with TRBJ1-1; D is unresolved. Trimming took 1 base from V and 1 from J, leaving 4 bases between them. Germline V gene data show CDR1 as MDHEN and CDR2 as SYDVKM. The CDR3 loop spans 13 amino acids. The CDR3 bases are TGTGCCAGCAGTTTATTAGAGAACACTGAAGCTTTCTTT. It translates to CASSLLENTEAFF.

The rearrangement uses TRBV27 and TRBJ1-5; weak D call: TRBD1 (5 bases). The CDR3 spans 15 residues. V was shortened by 5 bases and J by 3 bases, with 14 bases between the two germline ends. CDR1 MNHEY and CDR2 SMNVEV come from the germline V gene (reference sequence). The chain's CDR3 is CASSRGREPNQPQHF. The CDR3 region has the DNA TGTGCCAGCAGTAGGGGCCGGGAGCCCAATCAGCCCCAGCATTTT.

V is TRBV5-4 and J is TRBJ1-3; perhaps TRBD1 as D (5 bases). This CDR3 comprises 15 residues. V shed 5 bases and J shed 0 bases, with 12 bases lying between them. Looked up from germline, CDR1 is SGHNT and CDR2 is YYREEE (reference sequence). The CDR3 coding sequence is TGTGCCAGCAGGGACGGGACTGTCTCTGGAAACACCATATATTTT. This encodes CASRDGTVSGNTIYF.

This chain joins TRBV7-8 and TRBJ2-1; D is possibly TRBD2 (6 bases). The germline CDR1 and CDR2 sequences are SGHVS and FQNEAQ. This CDR3 spans 15 amino acids. Trimming left V 5 bases short and J 2 bases short, with 13 bases between. CDR3 DNA sequence: TGTGCCAGCAGCCCACCGGGGGTCCCCTACAATGAGCAGTTCTTC. This translates into CASSPPGVPYNEQFF.

This chain joins TRBV5-6 and TRBJ1-5; D remains ambiguous. Trimming removed 0 bases from V and 2 bases from J, with 9 bases in between. This CDR3 spans 15 amino acids. Germline values: CDR1 SGHDT, CDR2 YYEEEE. The CDR3 DNA sequence: TGTGCCAGCAGCTTGGCCGGCAGGCGCAATCAGCCCCAGCATTTT. Translating gives CASSLAGRRNQPQHF.

Notes on this clone: An end of the junction does not agree with germline; a read error may underlie this. The gene calls are TRBV7-7 and TRBJ2-1, with D perhaps TRBD1 (5 bases). The CDR3 loop spans 16 amino acids. The V gene's germline CDR1 is SSHAT and CDR2 FNYEAQ (reference sequence). In DNA, the CDR3 is TGTGCTAGCAGCTTAGATAATGGGGCCTCCTACAATGAGCAGTTCTTC. It codes for CASSLDNGASYNEQFF.

V is TRBV28 and J is TRBJ2-7, with 9 bases lining up with TRBD1. The junction had 7 bases not matched to a gene; V was cut back by 7 bases and J by 3 bases. Germline-derived CDR1 and CDR2 are MDHEN and SYDVKM. The CDR3 length is 14 residues. The CDR3 coding sequence is TGTGCCAGCAAACGGACAGGGGATCTCTACGAGCAGTACTTC. Translation gives CASKRTGDLYEQYF.

CDR3 nucleotides: TGTGCCAGCAGTGACGTAGGGACTACGGTCTCTGTAGCCAAAAACATTCAGTACTTC. It specifies CASSDVGTTVSVAKNIQYF. The chain links TRBV2 to TRBJ2-4, with TRBD2 matching over 7 bases. The J segment lost 0 bases and the V segment lost 3 bases, leaving 14 bases of the junction unmatched. The CDR3 contains 19 residues. CDR1 SNHLY and CDR2 FYNNEI come from the germline V gene.

This clone was seen once. The chain joins TRBV27 to TRBJ2-6, with 7 bases matching TRBD1. This CDR3 spans 19 amino acids. CDR1 is MNHEY and CDR2 is SMNVEV in the germline V gene (reference sequence). The V segment lost 8 bases and the J segment 1 base; nucleotides outside the gene matches: 17. CDR3 in amino acids: CASGWGLRGLGSGANVLTF. In nucleotides, the CDR3 is TGTGCCAGCGGTTGGGGGTTGAGGGGGCTAGGGTCTGGGGCCAACGTCCTGACTTTC.

J is TRBJ1-3 and V is TRBV15, with D maybe TRBD1 (5 bases). This CDR3 is built from 17 residues. V was cut by 3 bases and J by 0 bases, with 15 bases left in between. Germline V gene data show CDR1 as LNHNV and CDR2 as YYDKDF (reference sequence). CDR3 nucleotide sequence: TGTGCCACCAGCAGGAAGATAGACAGAGCCTCTGGAAACACCATATATTTT. It yields the protein CATSRKIDRASGNTIYF.

This clone was seen only once. This sequence joins TRBV7-9 and TRBJ2-1, with D possibly being TRBD1 (5 bases). V was cut by 5 bases and J by 2 bases, with 16 bases left in between. Germline lookup yields CDR1 SEHNR and CDR2 FQNEAQ (reference sequence). The CDR3 covers 16 residues. The CDR3 coding sequence is TGTGCCAGCAGCACCACAGGAGCCAGAACCTACAATGAGCAGTTCTTC. It encodes CASSTTGARTYNEQFF. Complete variable domain (other parts from reference TRBV7-9 and TRBJ2-1): DTGVSQNPRHKITKRGQNVTFRCDPISEHNRLYWYRQTLGQGPEFLTYFQNEAQLEKSRLLSDRFSAERPKGSFSTLEIQRTEQGDSAMYLCASSTTGARTYNEQFFGPGTRLTVL.

The chain combines TRBV4-1 with TRBJ1-3; D not certain. Germline CDR1 reads MGHRA; CDR2 reads YSYEKL. Trimming pared 1 base from V and 5 bases from J, leaving 9 bases between. There are 14 residues in the CDR3. The chain's CDR3 is CASSQGTARNTIYF. The CDR3 DNA is TGCGCCAGCAGCCAAGGAACAGCCCGAAACACCATATATTTT.

The chain links TRBV6-1 to TRBJ2-5, with TRBD2 as a possible D gene (5 bases). CDR3 length equals 14 residues. Germline V gene data show CDR1 as MNHNS and CDR2 as SASEGT. Trimming left V 2 bases short and J 7 bases short, with 14 bases between. The CDR3 loop reads CASSESERRGTQYF. The CDR3 bases are TGTGCCAGCAGTGAATCAGAGCGGCGAGGGACCCAGTACTTC.

V gene TRBV10-1 combines with J gene TRBJ2-5, with D unresolved. The germline V gene encodes CDR1 WNHNN and CDR2 SYGVQD (reference sequence). Trimming cost V 4 bases and J 5 bases, with 14 bases left between them. This CDR3 contains 14 residues. CDR3 sequence reads: CASSVVAIEETQYF. Here the CDR3 DNA reads TGCGCCAGCAGTGTAGTCGCGATCGAGGAGACCCAGTACTTC.

The chain employs TRBV4-3 and TRBJ1-4; no definite D call. This CDR3 comprises 15 residues. V shed 4 bases and J shed 4 bases, with 13 bases lying between them. From germline, CDR1 is LGHNA and CDR2 YSLEER. The CDR3 is CASSRSRQLNEKLFF. Written as DNA, the CDR3 is TGCGCCAGCAGCCGAAGCAGGCAACTTAATGAAAAACTGTTTTTT.

The V call is TRBV5-6, the J call TRBJ1-2; 7 bases map to TRBD1. Germline loops: CDR1 SGHDT, CDR2 YYEEEE. This CDR3 is built from 14 residues. V was pared by 4 bases and J by 5 bases, with 8 bases of the junction left unmatched. CDR3 amino acids: CASSTSGTDYGYTF. The CDR3 bases are TGTGCCAGCAGCACCTCCGGGACAGATTATGGCTACACCTTC. The full variable domain, in which reference TRBV5-6 and TRBJ1-2 provide the parts outside the CDR3, is DAGVTQSPTHLIKTRGQQVTLRCSPKSGHDTVSWYQQALGQGPQFIFQYYEEEERQRGNFPDRFSGHQFPNYSSELNVNALLLGDSALYLCASSTSGTDYGYTFGSGTRLTVV.

The chain uses TRBV15 and TRBJ1-3; D call uncertain. V lost 1 base and J lost 0, with 13 bases in between. The germline gives CDR1 LNHNV, CDR2 YYDKDF (reference sequence). The CDR3 runs 17 residues. CDR3 DNA: TGTGCCACCAGCAGAGTTCAGCAGGATCCCTCTGGAAACACCATATATTTT. Its protein is CATSRVQQDPSGNTIYF.

The chain employs TRBV28 and TRBJ1-1; the D gene is possibly TRBD1 (6 bases). The CDR3 has 11 residues. Trimming removed 6 bases at V and 9 bases at J, with 11 bases between. Germline V gene sequence: CDR1 MDHEN, CDR2 SYDVKM. The CDR3 coding sequence is TGTGCCAGCAGCCTCAGGGGAAAAGCTTTCTTT. Translation gives CASSLRGKAFF.